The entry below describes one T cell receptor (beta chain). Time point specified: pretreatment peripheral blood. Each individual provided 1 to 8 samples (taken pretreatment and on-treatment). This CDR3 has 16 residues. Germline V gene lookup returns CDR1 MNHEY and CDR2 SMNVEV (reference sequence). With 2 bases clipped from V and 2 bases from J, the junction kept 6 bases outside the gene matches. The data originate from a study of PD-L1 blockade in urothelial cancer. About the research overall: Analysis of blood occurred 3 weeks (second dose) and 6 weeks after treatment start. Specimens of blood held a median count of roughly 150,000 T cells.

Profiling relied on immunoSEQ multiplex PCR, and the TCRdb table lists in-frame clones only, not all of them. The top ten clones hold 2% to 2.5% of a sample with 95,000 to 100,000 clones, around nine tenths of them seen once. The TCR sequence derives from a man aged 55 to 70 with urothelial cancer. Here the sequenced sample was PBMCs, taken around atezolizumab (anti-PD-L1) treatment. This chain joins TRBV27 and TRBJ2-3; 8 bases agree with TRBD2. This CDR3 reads CASSLVSGAHTDTQYF. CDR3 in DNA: TGTGCCAGCAGTTTAGTTAGCGGGGCGCACACAGATACGCAGTATTTT.